This T cell receptor beta chain was identified during a study of regulatory and conventional T cells in RAG deficiency. Points from the study as a whole: Compared with controls, unique Treg TCR beta sequences dropped roughly 100-fold in Omenn syndrome and CID/AS. Patient subsets had shorter CDR3s; Omenn Treg-Tconv overlap exceeded 80%.

J was trimmed by 7 bases and V by 5 bases; bases with no gene match: 7. Germline values: CDR1 SGHTA, CDR2 FQGTGA. CDR3 length: 15 amino acids. Sequencing used immunoSEQ multiplex PCR; TCRdb keeps in-frame clones, though not all of them. Here the sample spans tens of thousands of clones, over 80% being singletons. A word on this clone: Its target is not known.

The same data also went into a second study, on regulatory T cells. This second study says: Amplification used 52 TRBV primers and 13 TRBJ primers.

Sequencing input: CD8+ T cells sorted from blood. The sequence derives from a human donor in good health. V is TRBV7-3 and J is TRBJ2-1; 11 bases match TRBD2. This chain's CDR3 is CASSLTGTSGNEQFF. The CDR3 region has the DNA TGTGCCAGCAGCCTCACCGGGACTAGCGGAAATGAGCAGTTCTTC.